The entry below gives a single TCR beta chain sequence along with its context. Its matching antigen is unknown. Its ends do not fully match the called genes, so a read error is possible. This record belongs to a study of blood T cells in healthy people across ages. RNA extraction gave at least 5.5 micrograms of total RNA per sample. Through a sample-barcoded 5' primer and a J-beta primer mix, a second PCR was run for about 6 to 11 cycles. TCRdb re-derived calls from the 5' RACE reads in MiXCR, one entry per CDR3 protein. The sample carries 1.5 million to 1.8 million distinct CDR3 sequences, approximately 42% recorded once. Regarding the study as a whole: TCR beta diversity correlated strongly with naive T cell percentage. Shifts in expanded clonotypes may have been confounded by donor CMV status, which was unknown.

Germline assignment: CDR1 SGHTA and CDR2 FQGNSA. The CDR3 is 16 amino acids. This chain joins TRBV7-2 and TRBJ2-4; TRBD1 matches at 9 bases. The J call may be wrong; the DNA end is better matched by TRBJ2-7. Sequencing was done on a sample of blood. The clonotype was recovered from a woman under 30 in good health. The DNA for the CDR3 is TGTGCCGGCAGCTTAGCGCGGAGGACAGGGGTCTACGAGCAGTACTTC. Protein: CAGSLARRTGVYEQYF.